Below are 30 T cell receptor beta chains sequenced from a single sample in a study of blood T cell repertoires in COVID-19. Method: immunoSEQ multiplex PCR; TCRdb's copy keeps in-frame clones and lacks some. Among 70,000 to 95,000 clones, 85% to 90% were seen once, and the ten largest hold roughly 8.1%. Sequenced sample: peripheral blood. The receptor set was obtained from a woman aged 70 to 79 with acute or convalescent COVID-19.

The genes are TRBV28 and TRBJ1-5; possible D gene TRBD1, 6 bases. In germline, CDR1 is MDHEN, CDR2 SYDVKM. V was shortened by 10 bases and J by 2 bases, with 12 bases between the two germline ends. The CDR3 sequence is 13 residues long. CDR3 nucleotides: TGTGCCACCAACACAGGGCGCAATCAGCCCCAGCATTTT. It translates to CATNTGRNQPQHF.

V gene TRBV7-8 combines with J gene TRBJ1-5; weak D call: TRBD1 (6 bases). Trimming stripped 5 bases from V and 2 bases from J, with 16 bases between. Germline CDR1 SGHVS, CDR2 FQNEAQ. This CDR3 comprises 16 residues. The CDR3, as DNA: TGTGCCAGCAGCGACCGGACAGAGATGGGCAATCAGCCCCAGCATTTT. This translates into CASSDRTEMGNQPQHF. The full variable domain, its missing parts supplied by reference TRBV7-8 and TRBJ1-5, is GAGVSQSPRYKVAKRGQDVALRCDPISGHVSLFWYQQALGQGPEFLTYFQNEAQLDKSGLPSDRFFAERPEGSVSTLKIQRTQQEDSAVYLCASSDRTEMGNQPQHFGDGTRLSIL.

The gene calls are TRBV18 and TRBJ2-7; 9 bases align to TRBD2. The CDR3 loop spans 16 amino acids. Unmatched junction bases numbered 10, after V lost 3 bases and J lost 4 bases. Germline lookup yields CDR1 KGHSH and CDR2 LQKENI. CDR3 DNA: TGTGCCAGCTCACCGTCGCTAGCGGGGCGAACGTACGAGCAGTACTTC. Protein: CASSPSLAGRTYEQYF.

This rearrangement joins TRBV11-3 to TRBJ2-2; D is perhaps TRBD1 (5 bases). Germline V gene sequence: CDR1 SGHNT, CDR2 YENEEA. Trimming took off 3 bases at V and 5 bases at J, with 10 bases between the two ends. The CDR3 contains 14 residues. The CDR3 coding sequence is TGTGCCAGCAGCTTGGACGCAGGGACCGGGGAGCTGTTTTTT. It is translated as CASSLDAGTGELFF.

This chain connects TRBV5-1 to TRBJ1-1; D perhaps matches TRBD1 (6 bases). The CDR3 is 13 amino acids. V was trimmed by 4 bases and J by 5 bases, leaving 12 bases between them. CDR1 is SGHRS, CDR2 YFSETQ, per germline. CDR3 in amino acids: CASSRIQGTEAFF. For the CDR3, the DNA is TGCGCCAGCAGCCGAATTCAGGGGACTGAAGCTTTCTTT.

This rearrangement joins TRBV7-9 to TRBJ1-1; D is possibly TRBD1 (6 bases). V gave up 0 bases and J gave up 4 bases, with 12 bases separating them. CDR1 is SEHNR and CDR2 is FQNEAQ in the germline V gene (reference sequence). The length of the CDR3 is 15 residues. CDR3 residues: CASSLAGGAGTEAFF. The CDR3 bases are TGTGCCAGCAGCTTAGCGGGGGGGGCTGGCACTGAAGCTTTCTTT.

The chain is built from TRBV9 and TRBJ2-1, with TRBD2 matching over 8 bases. The germline V gene has CDR1 SGDLS and CDR2 YYNGEE. The CDR3 totals 19 residues. The J segment lost 3 bases and the V segment lost 3 bases, leaving 17 bases of the junction unmatched. This chain's CDR3 is CASSADTRGLASFYNEQFF. CDR3 coding DNA: TGTGCCAGCAGCGCCGATACCAGAGGACTAGCTTCTTTCTACAATGAGCAGTTCTTC.

The V call is TRBV7-6, the J call TRBJ2-7; D possibly corresponds to TRBD2 (5 bases). The germline gives CDR1 SGHVS, CDR2 FNYEAQ. The CDR3 loop spans 15 amino acids. V was clipped by 5 bases and J by 6 bases, with 20 bases between them. In DNA form, the CDR3 reads TGTGCCAGCAGCCAACCCGGGGTAGACGCGAGCGAGCAGTACTTC. Translated: CASSQPGVDASEQYF.

This clone came up a few times. The chain recombines TRBV23-1 with TRBJ2-5; 11 nucleotides align to TRBD2. TRBV23-1 is reported as an ORF; its role is uncertain. The CDR3 consists of 15 residues. V lost 3 bases and J lost 3; bases outside the gene matches: 3. In DNA form, the CDR3 reads TGCGCCAGCAGTCACCCGACTAGCGGGGAAGAGACCCAGTACTTC. Translating gives CASSHPTSGEETQYF.

The chain employs TRBV7-9 and TRBJ2-5; 7 nucleotides align to TRBD1. V lost 4 bases, J lost 7 bases, and 9 bases stayed unmatched. The CDR3 extends over 14 amino acids. Germline CDR1 and CDR2: SEHNR and FQNEAQ (reference sequence). The CDR3 DNA reads as TGTGCCAGCAGCTCCGGGACAGCGCAATTGACCCAGTACTTC. This codes for CASSSGTAQLTQYF.

This clone was recorded only once. This chain connects TRBV18 to TRBJ1-6; TRBD1 matches at 7 bases. CDR1 is KGHSH and CDR2 is LQKENI in the germline V gene. The length of the CDR3 is 15 residues. V was pared by 2 bases and J by 4 bases, with 2 bases of the junction left unmatched. The chain's CDR3 is CASSPKGQYNSPLHF. The CDR3, as DNA: TGTGCCAGCTCACCAAAGGGACAGTATAATTCACCCCTCCACTTT.

The chain recombines TRBV30 with TRBJ1-5; 7 nucleotides line up with TRBD1. Germline V CDR1 and CDR2: GTSNPN, SVGIG (reference sequence). J gave up 3 bases and V 5 bases, and 10 bases lay outside the gene matches. This CDR3 has 15 amino acids. CDR3 region: CAWGPGTAINQPQHF. CDR3 coding DNA: TGTGCCTGGGGGCCCGGGACAGCCATCAATCAGCCCCAGCATTTT.

The chain combines TRBV19 with TRBJ2-5, with D possibly TRBD1 on 5 matching bases. Trimming took off 3 bases at V and 3 bases at J, with 11 bases between the two ends. The length of the CDR3 is 14 residues. Germline loops: CDR1 LNHDA, CDR2 SQIVND (reference sequence). The CDR3 loop is CASSIFLGEETQYF. CDR3 DNA sequence: TGTGCCAGTAGTATTTTTCTAGGGGAAGAGACCCAGTACTTC.

V gene TRBV9 combines with J gene TRBJ1-2, with TRBD1 identical over 8 bases. The ends lost 5 bases at V and 8 bases at J; junction bases unmatched: 5. This CDR3 spans 12 amino acids. Germline-derived CDR1 and CDR2 are SGDLS and YYNGEE. The CDR3 coding sequence is TGTGCCAGCAGTCAGGGGGCTCGAGGCTACACCTTC. Translation gives CASSQGARGYTF.

The chain couples TRBV7-9 to TRBJ1-2, with 8 nucleotides matching TRBD1. V lost 6 bases and J lost 7; bases outside the gene matches: 7. CDR3 length: 13 residues. Per germline, CDR1 SEHNR and CDR2 FQNEAQ (reference sequence). The CDR3 DNA reads as TGTGCCAGCAGAGACGATGACAGGGGTGGCTACACCTTC. This codes for CASRDDDRGGYTF.

The CDR3 spells CASSLAGGNTGELFF. In DNA, the CDR3 is TGTGCCAGCAGCTTGGCGGGAGGCAACACCGGGGAGCTGTTTTTT. This sequence joins TRBV7-3 and TRBJ2-2; 8 bases align to TRBD2. The CDR3 contains 15 residues. V shed 3 bases and J 2 bases; nucleotides not matched to a gene: 2. Germline CDR1 is SGHTA and CDR2 is FQGTGA.

This chain uses TRBV19 with TRBJ2-7, with 7 bases matching TRBD2. The trim removed 3 bases at V and 3 bases at J, leaving 8 bases unmatched. This CDR3 has 15 residues. Germline CDR1 LNHDA, CDR2 SQIVND (reference sequence). The CDR3 spells CASSMIWGRGYEQYF. CDR3 nucleotides: TGTGCCAGTAGTATGATCTGGGGGAGGGGCTACGAGCAGTACTTC.

The chain is built from TRBV11-2 and TRBJ2-1, with 14 bases identical to TRBD2. Germline CDR1 and CDR2: SGHAT and FQNNGV. The junction had 13 bases not matched to a gene; V was cut back by 7 bases and J by 2 bases. The CDR3 is made up of 19 amino acids. The DNA for the CDR3 is TGTGCCAGCACGACTTCCGGGACTAGCGGGGGAATGGCCTACAATGAGCAGTTCTTC. Its protein product is CASTTSGTSGGMAYNEQFF.

The CDR3 region is CASSGAGISSGANVLTF. The CDR3 DNA reads TGTGCCAGCAGTGGGGCAGGGATTTCCTCTGGGGCCAACGTCCTGACTTTC. This chain joins TRBV2 and TRBJ2-6; maybe TRBD1 (5 bases). Trimming removed 4 bases from V and 0 bases from J, with 13 bases in between. CDR3 length equals 17 residues. The germline V gene has CDR1 SNHLY and CDR2 FYNNEI.

CDR3 DNA: TGTGCCAGCAGCTGGGGACAGAGAAACACCATATATTTT. This sequence encodes CASSWGQRNTIYF. V is TRBV11-2 and J is TRBJ1-3; 7 bases agree with TRBD1. The germline CDR1 and CDR2 sequences are SGHAT and FQNNGV. This CDR3 contains 13 residues. V was pared by 4 bases and J by 5 bases, with 2 bases of the junction left unmatched.

This chain connects TRBV12-3 or TRBV12-4 to TRBJ2-7, with 9 bases that match TRBD1. CDR3 size: 13 residues. V gave up 4 bases and J gave up 2 bases; unmatched junction bases: 0. The CDR3 region is CASSWDRAYEQYF. CDR3 DNA sequence: TGTGCCAGCAGTTGGGACAGGGCCTACGAGCAGTACTTC.

This clone turned up a few times. The V call is TRBV7-9, the J call TRBJ2-1, with TRBD2 matching 11 bases. The CDR3 contains 17 residues. Unmatched junction bases numbered 7, after V lost 0 bases and J lost 6 bases. Germline CDR1 reads SEHNR; CDR2 reads FQNEAQ (reference sequence). In nucleotides, the CDR3 is TGTGCCAGCAGCTTAGCGGCCCTAGCGGGGGGACCCAATGAGCAGTTCTTC. Its protein product is CASSLAALAGGPNEQFF.

This clone was recorded only once. The chain has TRBV10-1 and TRBJ2-3; D is possibly TRBD2 (6 bases). This CDR3 is 15 amino acids long. V lost 1 base, J lost 4 bases, and 12 bases lay in between. Germline CDR1 WNHNN, CDR2 SYGVQD (reference sequence). The CDR3 nucleotides are TGCGCCAGCAGTGAGTGGAGGGAAGTCCCAGATACGCAGTATTTT. Amino acids: CASSEWREVPDTQYF.

The rearrangement joins TRBV9 to TRBJ1-2; no definite D call. Per the germline V gene, CDR1 is SGDLS and CDR2 is YYNGEE. Trimming cost V 4 bases and J 6 bases, with 19 bases left between them. The CDR3 is made up of 15 amino acids. CDR3: CASSPSSGSRDGYTF. The DNA for the CDR3 is TGTGCCAGCAGCCCAAGCAGCGGAAGCCGGGATGGCTACACCTTC.

V and J are TRBV2 and TRBJ1-5; perhaps TRBD1 as D (6 bases). Between the trimmed V and J ends, which lost 4 bases and 3 bases, there was a span of 19 bases. The CDR3 loop spans 17 amino acids. Germline values: CDR1 SNHLY, CDR2 FYNNEI. CDR3 DNA sequence: TGTGCCAGCAGTGCCTCACCCCCACCAGGGGTCAATCAGCCCCAGCATTTT. Translating gives CASSASPPPGVNQPQHF. The whole variable domain, remainder taken from reference TRBV2 and TRBJ1-5, is EPEVTQTPSHQVTQMGQEVILRCVPISNHLYFYWYRQILGQKVEFLVSFYNNEISEKSEIFDDQFSVERPDGSNFTLKIRSTKLEDSAMYFCASSASPPPGVNQPQHFGDGTRLSIL.

The chain recombines TRBV7-3 with TRBJ2-1, with 9 bases fitting TRBD2. The CDR3 spans 16 residues. Unmatched junction bases numbered 7, after V lost 5 bases and J lost 2 bases. The germline V gene encodes CDR1 SGHTA and CDR2 FQGTGA. This CDR3 reads CASSIYSGGPYNEQFF. DNA of the CDR3: TGTGCCAGCAGCATTTATAGCGGGGGCCCCTACAATGAGCAGTTCTTC.

The chain carries TRBV2 and TRBJ2-5; 8 positions agree with TRBD1. This CDR3 has 14 amino acids. V was clipped by 7 bases and J by 2 bases; unmatched bases: 6. In germline, CDR1 is SNHLY, CDR2 FYNNEI. The CDR3 loop reads CASTRQGSQETQYF. Here the CDR3 DNA reads TGTGCCAGCACTCGACAGGGGAGTCAAGAGACCCAGTACTTC.

This chain connects TRBV6-6 to TRBJ1-1; 8 nucleotides line up with TRBD1. Germline V gene data show CDR1 as MNHNY and CDR2 as SVGAGI (reference sequence). The trim removed 4 bases at V and 0 bases at J, leaving 1 base unmatched. The CDR3 runs 14 residues. CDR3 protein: CASSLGQVNTEAFF. DNA of the CDR3: TGTGCCAGCAGTTTGGGACAGGTGAACACTGAAGCTTTCTTT.

The chain has TRBV5-1 and TRBJ2-2, with 13 bases lining up with TRBD2. The J segment lost 7 bases and the V segment lost 4 bases, leaving 10 bases of the junction unmatched. Germline loops: CDR1 SGHRS, CDR2 YFSETQ. The CDR3 is made up of 17 amino acids. CDR3: CASSVIPGLAGIGELFF. The CDR3 DNA is TGCGCCAGCAGCGTAATTCCGGGACTAGCGGGAATCGGGGAGCTGTTTTTT.

The chain recombines TRBV5-1 with TRBJ1-6; no clear D. V shed 0 bases and J shed 5 bases, with 6 bases lying between them. CDR3 length equals 14 residues. CDR1 and CDR2 from the germline V gene are SGHRS and YFSETQ. CDR3 sequence (DNA): TGCGCCAGCAGCTTGGAGACTGATAATTCACCCCTCCACTTT. It encodes CASSLETDNSPLHF.